This T cell receptor (beta chain) was documented in a study of T cell responses to AZD1222 COVID-19 vaccine. General study points: No repertoire was sampled before or during the peak T cell response, only after it. Compared with day 0, the breadth and depth of the Spike-specific TCR repertoire rose significantly after two doses of AZD1222. A mostly white British donor set with more females was recruited, and clonal diversity was possibly underestimated. Seropositive at baseline were only six or seven AZD1222 recipients.

Turning to this clone: What it binds is unknown.

This table comes from immunoSEQ multiplex PCR, and its TCRdb copy is limited to in-frame clones, with some not included. The table records over 150,000 clones, approximately 90% of them present only once. The V and J ends lost 5 bases and 0 bases respectively, with 14 bases between them. The CDR3 has 16 amino acids. The germline CDR1 and CDR2 sequences are LNHDA and SQIVND (reference sequence). This specimen consisted of peripheral blood, obtained on day 0 of MenACWY control vaccination. This chain joins TRBV19 and TRBJ2-1, with a weak D call TRBD2 (6 bases). The TCR comes from an adult in good health. The CDR3 DNA follows: TGTGCCAGTAGTTGGACTACCTTGAGCTCCTACAATGAGCAGTTCTTC. Amino acids: CASSWTTLSSYNEQFF.